This TCR beta chain was found in a study of shared clonotypes between healthy human individuals. Study-level points and caveats: Larger estimated richness was generally recorded for naive subsets relative to memory subsets.

This clone came up a few times. What it binds is unknown. For sorted subsets, about 0.2 ug DNA per replicate equaled approximately 32,000 T cell genomes. Generated by immunoSEQ multiplex PCR, the TCRdb table keeps only in-frame clones and is missing some. This table holds about 770,000 clones, 55% to 75% found once. CDR3 size: 15 residues. The V end was cut by 4 bases, the J end by 1 base, with 12 bases between. Germline values: CDR1 MNHNY, CDR2 SVGAGI (reference sequence). Sequences were obtained from memory CD4+ T cells sorted from blood. Subset of the sample: CD45RA-negative fraction. This chain connects TRBV6-6 to TRBJ2-3, with D possibly TRBD2 on 6 matching bases. The TCR sequence derives from a woman aged 30 to 39 in good health. In nucleotides, the CDR3 is TGTGCCAGCAGTTCGGAGGGCCTGGGCACAGATACGCAGTATTTT. Translated, it gives CASSSEGLGTDTQYF.